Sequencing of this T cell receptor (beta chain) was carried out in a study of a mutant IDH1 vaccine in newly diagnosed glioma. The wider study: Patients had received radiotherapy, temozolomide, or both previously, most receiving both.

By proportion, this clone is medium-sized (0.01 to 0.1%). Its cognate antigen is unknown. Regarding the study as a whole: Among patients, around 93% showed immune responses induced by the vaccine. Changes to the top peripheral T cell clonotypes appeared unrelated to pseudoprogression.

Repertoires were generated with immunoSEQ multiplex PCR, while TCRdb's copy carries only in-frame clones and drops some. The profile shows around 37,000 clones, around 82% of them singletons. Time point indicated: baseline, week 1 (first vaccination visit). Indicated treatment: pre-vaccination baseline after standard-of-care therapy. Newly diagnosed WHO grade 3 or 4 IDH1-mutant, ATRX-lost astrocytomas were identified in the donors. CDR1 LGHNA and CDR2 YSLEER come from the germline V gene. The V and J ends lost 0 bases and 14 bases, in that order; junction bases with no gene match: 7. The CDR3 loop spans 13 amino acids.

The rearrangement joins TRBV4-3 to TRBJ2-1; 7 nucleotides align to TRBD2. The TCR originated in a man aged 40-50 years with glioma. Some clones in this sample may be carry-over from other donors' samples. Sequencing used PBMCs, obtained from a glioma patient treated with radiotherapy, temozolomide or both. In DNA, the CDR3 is TGCGCCAGCAGCCAAGACAGGTCGGGGGGAGAGTTCTTC. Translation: CASSQDRSGGEFF.